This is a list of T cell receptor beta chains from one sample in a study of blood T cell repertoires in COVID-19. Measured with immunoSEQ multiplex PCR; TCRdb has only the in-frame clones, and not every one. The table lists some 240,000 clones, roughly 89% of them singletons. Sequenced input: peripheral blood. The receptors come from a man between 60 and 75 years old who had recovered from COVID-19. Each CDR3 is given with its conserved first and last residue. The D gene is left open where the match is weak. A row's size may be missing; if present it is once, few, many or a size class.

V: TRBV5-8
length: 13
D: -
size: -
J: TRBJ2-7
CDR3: CASSSGGGGEQYF
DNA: TGTGCCAGCAGCTCTGGTGGCGGTGGCGAGCAGTACTTC

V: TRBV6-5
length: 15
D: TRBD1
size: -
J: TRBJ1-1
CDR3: CASRAPRDSVPEAFF
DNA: TGTGCCAGCAGGGCACCCCGGGACAGCGTCCCTGAAGCTTTCTTT

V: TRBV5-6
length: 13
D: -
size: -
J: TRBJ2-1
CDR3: CASTLLALDEQFF
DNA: TGTGCCAGCACCCTACTTGCGTTAGATGAGCAGTTCTTC

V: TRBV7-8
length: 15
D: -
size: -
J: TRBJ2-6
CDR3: CASSVERFGANVLTF
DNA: TGTGCCAGCAGCGTAGAGAGGTTCGGGGCCAACGTCCTGACTTTC

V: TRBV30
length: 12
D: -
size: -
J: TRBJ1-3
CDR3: CASQVRGNTIYF
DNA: TGTGCCTCTCAGGTGAGAGGAAACACCATATATTTT

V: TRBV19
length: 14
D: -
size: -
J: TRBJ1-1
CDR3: CASSINRQWPEAFF
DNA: TGTGCCAGTAGTATCAATCGACAGTGGCCTGAAGCTTTCTTT

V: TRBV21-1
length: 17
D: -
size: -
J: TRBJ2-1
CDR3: CASSKVRGGSSYNEQFF
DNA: TGTGCCAGCAGCAAAGTAAGGGGCGGGAGCTCCTACAATGAGCAGTTCTTC

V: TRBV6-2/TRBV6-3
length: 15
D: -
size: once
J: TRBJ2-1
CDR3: CASSIGGGTYNEQFF
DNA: TGTGCCAGCAGCATAGGGGGGGGTACTTACAATGAGCAGTTCTTC

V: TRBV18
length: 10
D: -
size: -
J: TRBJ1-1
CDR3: CASSSTEAFF
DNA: TGTGCCAGCTCCTCCACTGAAGCTTTCTTT

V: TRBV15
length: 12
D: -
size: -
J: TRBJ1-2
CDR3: CATKKRDYGYTF
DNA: TGTGCCACCAAAAAACGGGACTATGGCTACACCTTC

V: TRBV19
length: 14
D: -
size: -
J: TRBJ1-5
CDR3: CASSISGLGQPQHF
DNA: TGTGCCAGTAGTATCTCAGGGTTAGGTCAGCCCCAGCATTTT

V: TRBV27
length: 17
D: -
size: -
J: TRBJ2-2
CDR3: CASSLIIAGMIPGELFF
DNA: TGTGCCAGCAGTTTAATAATCGCGGGGATGATTCCCGGGGAGCTGTTTTTT

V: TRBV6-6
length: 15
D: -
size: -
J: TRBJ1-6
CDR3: CASSAEDPGGSPLHF
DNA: TGTGCCAGCAGCGCCGAGGACCCGGGAGGTTCACCCCTCCACTTT

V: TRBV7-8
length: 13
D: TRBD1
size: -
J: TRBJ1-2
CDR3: CASSLGQGYGYTF
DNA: TGTGCCAGCAGCTTAGGACAGGGCTATGGCTACACCTTC

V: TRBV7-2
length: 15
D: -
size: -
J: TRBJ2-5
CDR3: CASSFAGTFQETQYF
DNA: TGTGCCAGCAGCTTCGCCGGGACATTCCAAGAGACCCAGTACTTC

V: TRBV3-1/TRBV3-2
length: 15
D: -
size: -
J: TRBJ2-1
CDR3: CASSPAGWVDVEQFF
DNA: TGTGCCAGCAGCCCCGCCGGGTGGGTAGACGTTGAGCAGTTCTTC

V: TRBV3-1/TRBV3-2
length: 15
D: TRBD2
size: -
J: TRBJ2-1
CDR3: CASSQTSGRIGEQFF
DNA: TGTGCCAGCAGCCAAACTAGCGGGAGAATTGGTGAGCAGTTCTTC

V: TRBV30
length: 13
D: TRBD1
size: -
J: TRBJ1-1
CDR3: CASRQGGKTEAFF
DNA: TGTGCCTCTAGACAGGGGGGGAAGACTGAAGCTTTCTTT

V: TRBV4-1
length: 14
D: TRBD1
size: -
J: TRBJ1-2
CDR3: CASSQGDRSYGYTF
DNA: TGCGCCAGCAGCCAAGGGGACAGGAGCTATGGCTACACCTTC

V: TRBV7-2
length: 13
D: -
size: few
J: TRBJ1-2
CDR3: CASSSYSNYGYTF
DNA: TGTGCCAGCAGCTCATACAGCAACTATGGCTACACCTTC

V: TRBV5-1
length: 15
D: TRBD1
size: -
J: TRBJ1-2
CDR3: CASSLGGTGDYGYTF
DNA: TGCGCCAGCAGCTTGGGAGGGACAGGGGACTATGGCTACACCTTC

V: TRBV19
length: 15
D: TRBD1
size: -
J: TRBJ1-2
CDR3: CASSIRTGTGSGYTF
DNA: TGTGCCAGTAGTATCAGGACAGGAACGGGATCTGGCTACACCTTC

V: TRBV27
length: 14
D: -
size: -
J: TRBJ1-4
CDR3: CASSLSWANEKLFF
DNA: TGTGCCAGCAGTTTATCTTGGGCAAATGAAAAACTGTTTTTT

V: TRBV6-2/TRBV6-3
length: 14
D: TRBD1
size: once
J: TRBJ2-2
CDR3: CASSLQGDTGELFF
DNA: TGTGCCAGCAGTCTACAGGGGGACACCGGGGAGCTGTTTTTT

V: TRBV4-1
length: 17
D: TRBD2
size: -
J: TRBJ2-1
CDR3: CASSQGLAGDSYNEQFF
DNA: TGCGCCAGCAGCCAAGGACTAGCGGGAGACTCCTACAATGAGCAGTTCTTC

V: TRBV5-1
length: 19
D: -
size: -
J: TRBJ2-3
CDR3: CASSLKMYIGRDLPDTQYF
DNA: TGCGCCAGCAGCCTAAAAATGTATATCGGGAGAGACCTCCCAGATACGCAGTATTTT

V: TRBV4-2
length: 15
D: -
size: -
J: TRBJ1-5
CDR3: CASSPTGKSNQPQHF
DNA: TGTGCCAGCAGCCCAACAGGGAAGAGCAATCAGCCCCAGCATTTT

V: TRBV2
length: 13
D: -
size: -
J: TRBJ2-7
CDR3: CASSAAWAGEQYF
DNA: TGTGCCAGCAGTGCAGCGTGGGCGGGAGAGCAGTACTTC

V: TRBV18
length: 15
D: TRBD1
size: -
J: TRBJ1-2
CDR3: CASSPSGQLTYGYTF
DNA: TGTGCCAGCTCACCATCGGGACAGCTAACATATGGCTACACCTTC

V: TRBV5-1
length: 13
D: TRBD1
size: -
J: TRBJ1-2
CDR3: CASSLVAGGGYTF
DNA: TGCGCCAGCAGCTTGGTCGCAGGGGGTGGCTACACCTTC

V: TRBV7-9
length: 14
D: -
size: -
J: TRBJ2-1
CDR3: CASSLGAWVDEQFF
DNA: TGTGCCAGCAGCCTAGGGGCTTGGGTTGATGAGCAGTTCTTC

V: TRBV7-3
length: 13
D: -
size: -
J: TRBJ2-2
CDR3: CASSFRSTGELFF
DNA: TGTGCCAGCAGCTTCAGGTCCACCGGGGAGCTGTTTTTT

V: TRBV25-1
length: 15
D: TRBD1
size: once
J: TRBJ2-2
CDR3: CASSIADRASGELFF
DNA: TGTGCCAGCAGCATTGCGGACAGGGCATCCGGGGAGCTGTTTTTT

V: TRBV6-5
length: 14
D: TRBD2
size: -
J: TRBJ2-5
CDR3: CASSPGLAGETQYF
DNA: TGTGCCAGCAGTCCGGGACTAGCGGGAGAGACCCAGTACTTC

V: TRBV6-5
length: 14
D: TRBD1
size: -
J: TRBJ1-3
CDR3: CASKLADRGNTIYF
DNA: TGTGCCAGCAAACTTGCGGACAGGGGAAACACCATATATTTT

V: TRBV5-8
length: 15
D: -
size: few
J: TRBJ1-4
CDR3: CASSSGRRVNEKLFF
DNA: TGTGCCAGCAGTTCCGGACGGAGGGTAAATGAAAAACTGTTTTTT

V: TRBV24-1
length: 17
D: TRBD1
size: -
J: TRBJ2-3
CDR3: CATSDSRQGAILGTQYF
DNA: TGTGCCACCAGTGATTCTCGACAGGGGGCTATTCTCGGTACGCAGTATTTT

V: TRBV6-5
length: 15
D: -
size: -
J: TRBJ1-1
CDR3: CASSSATGGSTEAFF
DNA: TGTGCCAGCAGCTCCGCGACGGGGGGCTCCACTGAAGCTTTCTTT

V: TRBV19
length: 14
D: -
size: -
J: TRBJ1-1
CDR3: CASSRPGVNTEAFF
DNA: TGTGCCAGTAGTAGGCCAGGGGTGAACACTGAAGCTTTCTTT

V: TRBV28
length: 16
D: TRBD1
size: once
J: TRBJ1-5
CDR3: CASSLPPGQGHQPQHF
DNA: TGTGCCAGCAGTTTGCCGCCGGGACAGGGGCATCAGCCCCAGCATTTT

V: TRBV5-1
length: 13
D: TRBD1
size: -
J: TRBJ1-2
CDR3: CASSTGTDYGYTF
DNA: TGCGCCAGCAGCACCGGGACAGACTATGGCTACACCTTC